Each of the 18 T cell receptor beta chains below was sequenced from the same sample in a study of cytomegalovirus exposure and HLA in healthy donors. With 60 Vbeta and 13 Jbeta primers, the PCR was carried out. Some clones are missing from TCRdb's copy, which holds only in-frame ones; the method was immunoSEQ multiplex PCR. Of some 190,000 clones listed, over 80% are singletons. Input material: PBMCs. These receptors were collected from a boy between 2 and 10 years old in good health and CMV-seronegative.

This chain uses TRBV5-4 with TRBJ2-1; TRBD1 matches at 12 bases. Losses at the gene ends were 2 bases for V and 7 bases for J; bases not matched to a gene: 7. The CDR3 extends over 16 amino acids. Germline CDR1 SGHNT, CDR2 YYREEE (reference sequence). The DNA for the CDR3 is TGTGCCAGCAGCTTTGGGACAGGGGGCGTTAGGAATGAGCAGTTCTTC. It translates to CASSFGTGGVRNEQFF.

The chain uses TRBV7-2 and TRBJ2-3; D is uncertain. The germline V gene encodes CDR1 SGHTA and CDR2 FQGNSA. Deletions cut 5 bases from V and 0 bases from J, with 12 bases between. The CDR3 sequence is 15 residues long. Written as DNA, the CDR3 is TGTGCCAGCAGCCACCTCCACAGCAGCACAGATACGCAGTATTTT. Amino acids: CASSHLHSSTDTQYF. Looking up the rest from reference TRBV7-2 and TRBJ2-3 gives the full variable domain: GAGVSQSPSNKVTEKGKDVELRCDPISGHTALYWYRQSLGQGLEFLIYFQGNSAPDKSGLPSDRFSAERTGGSVSTLTIQRTQQEDSAVYLCASSHLHSSTDTQYFGPGTRLTVL.

V gene TRBV19 combines with J gene TRBJ2-6, with D unresolved. The CDR3 is made up of 14 amino acids. The V gene's germline CDR1 is LNHDA and CDR2 SQIVND (reference sequence). The ends were cut back, 6 bases at V and 0 bases at J, with 6 bases in the middle. Here the CDR3 reads CASSPNSGANVLTF. The CDR3, as DNA: TGTGCCAGTAGCCCCAACTCTGGGGCCAACGTCCTGACTTTC. Full variable domain (rest looked up from reference TRBV19 and TRBJ2-6): DGGITQSPKYLFRKEGQNVTLSCEQNLNHDAMYWYRQDPGQGLRLIYYSQIVNDFQKGDIAEGYSVSREKKESFPLTVTSAQKNPTAFYLCASSPNSGANVLTFGAGSRLTVL.

This clone appeared a single time. The gene calls are TRBV7-8 and TRBJ1-1, with D uncertain. Germline-derived CDR1 and CDR2 are SGHVS and FQNEAQ. The ends were cut back, 5 bases at V and 0 bases at J, with 7 bases in the middle. The CDR3 spans 13 residues. CDR3 in DNA: TGTGCCAGCAGCCTCCTAGTGAACACTGAAGCTTTCTTT. Its translation is CASSLLVNTEAFF.

The chain has TRBV7-2 and TRBJ2-3; D perhaps matches TRBD2 (6 bases). The CDR3 consists of 12 residues. Germline V lookup: CDR1 SGHTA, CDR2 FQGNSA. Trimming stripped 6 bases from V and 6 bases from J, with 10 bases between. The CDR3 sequence is CASRGGGDTQYF. The CDR3 DNA reads as TGTGCCAGCAGGGGTGGAGGGGATACGCAGTATTTT. The complete variable domain, with remaining parts taken from reference TRBV7-2 and TRBJ2-3, reads GAGVSQSPSNKVTEKGKDVELRCDPISGHTALYWYRQSLGQGLEFLIYFQGNSAPDKSGLPSDRFSAERTGGSVSTLTIQRTQQEDSAVYLCASRGGGDTQYFGPGTRLTVL.

The chain is built from TRBV5-4 and TRBJ2-5; 11 bases match TRBD2. J lost 3 bases, V lost 3 bases, and 4 bases had no gene match. Germline CDR1 is SGHNT and CDR2 is YYREEE (reference sequence). The CDR3 extends over 15 amino acids. Written as DNA, the CDR3 is TGTGCCAGCAGCTCCCCACTAGCGGGAGAAGAGACCCAGTACTTC. Its translation: CASSSPLAGEETQYF. Using reference TRBV5-4 and TRBJ2-5 for the parts outside the CDR3, the full variable domain is ETGVTQSPTHLIKTRGQQVTLRCSSQSGHNTVSWYQQALGQGPQFIFQYYREEENGRGNFPPRFSGLQFPNYSSELNVNALELDDSALYLCASSSPLAGEETQYFGPGTRLLVL.

The chain uses TRBV19 and TRBJ2-3, with a weak D call TRBD2 (6 bases). Germline lookup yields CDR1 LNHDA and CDR2 SQIVND (reference sequence). Trimming cost V 1 base and J 4 bases, with 6 bases left between them. This CDR3 has 13 residues. The CDR3 DNA sequence: TGTGCCAGTAGTATAGGGGAGGCAGATACGCAGTATTTT. Amino acid sequence: CASSIGEADTQYF.

The V and J genes are TRBV5-1 and TRBJ1-5; the match to TRBD1 covers 8 bases. The germline V gene has CDR1 SGHRS and CDR2 YFSETQ. This CDR3 region has 16 residues. The junction had 12 bases not matched to a gene; V was cut back by 4 bases and J by 6 bases. The CDR3 loop reads CASSPIPGGEGQPQHF. The CDR3 DNA is TGCGCCAGCAGCCCAATCCCAGGGGGCGAAGGTCAGCCCCAGCATTTT. Based on the CDR3 plus reference TRBV5-1 and TRBJ1-5, the full variable domain is KAGVTQTPRYLIKTRGQQVTLSCSPISGHRSVSWYQQTPGQGLQFLFEYFSETQRNKGNFPGRFSGRQFSNSRSEMNVSTLELGDSALYLCASSPIPGGEGQPQHFGDGTRLSIL.

The CDR3, as DNA: TGCGCCAGCAGCCAAGGGACAGGGCTTCCCCTTGGCTACACCTTC. Its translation is CASSQGTGLPLGYTF. The gene calls are TRBV4-3 and TRBJ1-2, with 8 positions matching TRBD1. The germline CDR1 and CDR2 sequences are LGHNA and YSLEER. This CDR3 comprises 15 residues. With 1 base clipped from V and 7 bases from J, the junction kept 8 bases outside the gene matches.

The chain links TRBV27 to TRBJ1-2; TRBD1 might be the D (6 bases). The CDR3 sequence is 15 residues long. Germline CDR1 reads MNHEY; CDR2 reads SMNVEV (reference sequence). The V end was cut by 2 bases, the J end by 4 bases, with 14 bases between. CDR3 region: CASSLNPDRSYGYTF. CDR3 sequence (DNA): TGTGCCAGCAGTTTAAATCCCGACAGGAGCTATGGCTACACCTTC.

The V and J genes are TRBV28 and TRBJ2-2; 7 bases are a match to TRBD1. V lost 6 bases, J lost 5 bases, and 9 bases stayed unmatched. Germline V lookup: CDR1 MDHEN, CDR2 SYDVKM. This CDR3 is 15 amino acids long. The CDR3 is CASSPEPRGTGELFF. The CDR3 DNA follows: TGTGCCAGCAGCCCTGAGCCCAGGGGGACCGGGGAGCTGTTTTTT. The whole variable domain, remainder taken from reference TRBV28 and TRBJ2-2, is DVKVTQSSRYLVKRTGEKVFLECVQDMDHENMFWYRQDPGLGLRLIYFSYDVKMKEKGDIPEGYSVSREKKERFSLILESASTNQTSMYLCASSPEPRGTGELFFGEGSRLTVL.

The chain is built from TRBV30 and TRBJ2-3; 11 bases map to TRBD1. CDR1 and CDR2 from the germline V gene are GTSNPN and SVGIG (reference sequence). There are 14 residues in the CDR3. J was trimmed by 5 bases and V by 8 bases; bases with no gene match: 9. The CDR3 DNA is TGTGCCCGAATGGACAGGGGGCGGGGAGATACGCAGTATTTT. As protein: CARMDRGRGDTQYF. Variable domain in full (rest from reference TRBV30 and TRBJ2-3): SQTIHQWPATLVQPVGSPLSLECTVEGTSNPNLYWYRQAAGRGLQLLFYSVGIGQISSEVPQNLSASRPQDRQFILSSKKLLLSDSGFYLCARMDRGRGDTQYFGPGTRLTVL.

This chain uses TRBV2 with TRBJ2-1; 11 bases fit TRBD2. This CDR3 has 15 amino acids. With 7 bases clipped from V and 7 bases from J, the junction kept 9 bases outside the gene matches. CDR1 and CDR2 (germline): SNHLY, FYNNEI. CDR3 DNA sequence: TGTGCCAGCAATAGCGGGGGGGCGTCAAGGAATGAGCAGTTCTTC. Translation: CASNSGGASRNEQFF.

This sequence joins TRBV19 and TRBJ2-3, with 7 bases fitting TRBD1. The CDR3 is 15 amino acids. Trimming cost V 5 bases and J 2 bases; bases outside gene matches: 7. The V gene's germline CDR1 is LNHDA and CDR2 SQIVND (reference sequence). The CDR3 DNA reads TGTGCCAGTAGTGTTCTCACAGGGGCCACAGATACGCAGTATTTT. This translates into CASSVLTGATDTQYF.

This rearrangement joins TRBV7-9 to TRBJ2-1; 8 bases match TRBD1. J was trimmed by 9 bases and V by 0 bases; bases with no gene match: 7. The CDR3 length is 15 residues. Germline CDR1 is SEHNR and CDR2 is FQNEAQ (reference sequence). The CDR3 reads CASSLAGQGGGEQFF. The CDR3 DNA is TGTGCCAGCAGCTTAGCCGGACAGGGCGGCGGTGAGCAGTTCTTC.

The V and J genes are TRBV20-1 and TRBJ1-1; D is possibly TRBD1 (6 bases). The V end lost 8 bases, the J end lost 5 bases, and 12 bases lay between the germline ends. Germline loops: CDR1 DFQATT, CDR2 SNEGSKA (reference sequence). The CDR3 length is 11 residues. CDR3 protein: CSQQGGTEAFF. CDR3 DNA sequence: TGCAGTCAACAGGGTGGGACTGAAGCTTTCTTT.

The V gene is TRBV9, the J gene TRBJ2-1, with D tentatively TRBD1 (5 bases). This CDR3 spans 15 amino acids. Trimming took 2 bases from V and 7 from J, leaving 16 bases between them. Germline values: CDR1 SGDLS, CDR2 YYNGEE. The DNA for the CDR3 is TGTGCCAGCAGCGTTGGTCTCATTGGGGCAAATGAGCAGTTCTTC. Translating it yields CASSVGLIGANEQFF.

This clone turned up a few times. The rearrangement links TRBV10-2 to TRBJ1-1; the D gene is possibly TRBD1 (6 bases). Germline-derived CDR1 and CDR2 are WSHSY and SAAADI. The CDR3 has 13 residues. Trimming removed 8 bases at V and 3 bases at J, with 13 bases between. The CDR3 nucleotides are TGCGCCAGCCTGCCGACAGGATACACTGAAGCTTTCTTT. It translates to CASLPTGYTEAFF.